The rows below give T cell receptor beta chains drawn from one sample of a study of shared clonotypes between healthy human individuals. TCRdb's copy holds only in-frame clones and misses some; the assay was immunoSEQ multiplex PCR. The sample lists about 960,000 clones; less than 85% were seen once. The specimen was memory CD4+ T cells sorted from blood. These receptors all stem from a young man in good health. CDR3s include the opening cysteine and the closing phenylalanine or tryptophan. The order of the fields is D gene, V gene, clone size, J gene, CDR3 protein, CDR3 DNA. The D gene is left open where the match is weak. Clone size appears in some rows only: once, few, many, or a class for an expanded clone.

d_call: TRBD1
v_call: TRBV9
clone_size: -
j_call: TRBJ2-1
cdr3_aa: CASSGQGWGEQFF
cdr3_nt: TGTGCCAGCAGCGGACAGGGGTGGGGTGAGCAGTTCTTC

d_call: TRBD1
v_call: TRBV19
clone_size: -
j_call: TRBJ1-3
cdr3_aa: CASTPDRAGGNTIYF
cdr3_nt: TGTGCCAGTACTCCCGACAGGGCGGGAGGAAACACCATATATTTT

d_call: -
v_call: TRBV5-1
clone_size: -
j_call: TRBJ2-1
cdr3_aa: CASSLGGEIYNEQFF
cdr3_nt: TGCGCCAGCAGCTTGGGCGGGGAAATCTACAATGAGCAGTTCTTC

d_call: -
v_call: TRBV14
clone_size: -
j_call: TRBJ2-7
cdr3_aa: CASSQGIGASYEQYF
cdr3_nt: TGTGCCAGCAGCCAAGGAATAGGGGCGAGCTACGAGCAGTACTTC

d_call: TRBD1
v_call: TRBV18
clone_size: -
j_call: TRBJ2-5
cdr3_aa: CASSQTGTGGATQYF
cdr3_nt: TGTGCCAGCTCACAAACCGGGACAGGGGGCGCGACCCAGTACTTC

d_call: -
v_call: TRBV5-5
clone_size: -
j_call: TRBJ1-3
cdr3_aa: CASSLWTASSGNTIYF
cdr3_nt: TGTGCCAGCAGCTTGTGGACAGCCTCCTCTGGAAACACCATATATTTT

d_call: -
v_call: TRBV7-2
clone_size: -
j_call: TRBJ2-7
cdr3_aa: CASSLAHEQYF
cdr3_nt: TGTGCCAGCAGCTTAGCACACGAGCAGTACTTC

d_call: TRBD2
v_call: TRBV7-2
clone_size: -
j_call: TRBJ2-5
cdr3_aa: CASSGLAGETQYF
cdr3_nt: TGTGCCAGCAGCGGACTAGCGGGAGAGACCCAGTACTTC

d_call: -
v_call: TRBV9
clone_size: -
j_call: TRBJ2-2
cdr3_aa: CASSPRVLTTGELFF
cdr3_nt: TGTGCCAGCAGCCCAAGGGTACTAACCACCGGGGAGCTGTTTTTT

d_call: -
v_call: TRBV11-2
clone_size: few
j_call: TRBJ1-2
cdr3_aa: CASSLIREGGYTF
cdr3_nt: TGTGCCAGCAGCTTAATCCGGGAGGGTGGCTACACCTTC

d_call: TRBD1
v_call: TRBV2
clone_size: few
j_call: TRBJ2-3
cdr3_aa: CASRDRGSIADTQYF
cdr3_nt: TGTGCCAGCAGGGACAGGGGGAGTATCGCAGATACGCAGTATTTT

d_call: -
v_call: TRBV5-6
clone_size: -
j_call: TRBJ2-7
cdr3_aa: CASSLPASSYEQYF
cdr3_nt: TGTGCCAGCAGCTTGCCAGCGAGCTCCTACGAGCAGTACTTC

d_call: -
v_call: TRBV28
clone_size: -
j_call: TRBJ1-2
cdr3_aa: CASSLWSGGDYGYTF
cdr3_nt: TGTGCCAGCAGTTTATGGTCTGGGGGTGACTATGGCTACACCTTC

d_call: TRBD2
v_call: TRBV28
clone_size: -
j_call: TRBJ2-1
cdr3_aa: CASSLVGGGAPNEQFF
cdr3_nt: TGTGCCAGCAGTTTAGTCGGCGGGGGGGCCCCGAATGAGCAGTTCTTC

d_call: -
v_call: TRBV30
clone_size: -
j_call: TRBJ2-3
cdr3_aa: CAWGGGLSTDTQYF
cdr3_nt: TGTGCCTGGGGGGGCGGGCTAAGCACAGATACGCAGTATTTT

d_call: TRBD1
v_call: TRBV15
clone_size: -
j_call: TRBJ2-1
cdr3_aa: CATSRGGTGKIHEQFF
cdr3_nt: TGTGCCACCAGCAGAGGAGGGACAGGGAAGATCCATGAGCAGTTCTTC

d_call: -
v_call: TRBV6-1
clone_size: few
j_call: TRBJ2-3
cdr3_aa: CASSLRTDTQYF
cdr3_nt: TGTGCCAGCAGCTTAAGAACAGATACGCAGTATTTT

d_call: -
v_call: TRBV11-2
clone_size: -
j_call: TRBJ2-2
cdr3_aa: CASSLEPSTGELFF
cdr3_nt: TGTGCCAGCAGTTTGGAGCCCTCGACCGGGGAGCTGTTTTTT

d_call: -
v_call: TRBV6-1
clone_size: few
j_call: TRBJ1-4
cdr3_aa: CASSESGGRDNEKLFF
cdr3_nt: TGTGCCAGCAGTGAGAGCGGGGGGAGAGATAATGAAAAACTGTTTTTT

d_call: -
v_call: TRBV9
clone_size: -
j_call: TRBJ2-3
cdr3_aa: CASSSRGVTDTQYF
cdr3_nt: TGTGCCAGCAGCTCCCGAGGCGTCACAGATACGCAGTATTTT

d_call: -
v_call: TRBV14
clone_size: -
j_call: TRBJ2-2
cdr3_aa: CASSLRGRWDTGELFF
cdr3_nt: TGTGCCAGCAGCCTCAGGGGTCGATGGGACACCGGGGAGCTGTTTTTT

d_call: -
v_call: TRBV5-1
clone_size: -
j_call: TRBJ2-2
cdr3_aa: CASSTAEIIGELFF
cdr3_nt: TGCGCCAGCAGCACGGCAGAGATCATCGGGGAGCTGTTTTTT

d_call: -
v_call: TRBV11-2
clone_size: once
j_call: TRBJ1-6
cdr3_aa: CASSLVGSDSSPLHF
cdr3_nt: TGTGCCAGCAGCTTAGTGGGGTCTGATTCTTCACCCCTCCACTTT

d_call: -
v_call: TRBV11-2
clone_size: -
j_call: TRBJ1-1
cdr3_aa: CASSLTQLNTEAFF
cdr3_nt: TGTGCCAGCAGCTTAACACAGTTGAACACTGAAGCTTTCTTT

d_call: -
v_call: TRBV7-2
clone_size: -
j_call: TRBJ2-7
cdr3_aa: CASSLGERFGEQYF
cdr3_nt: TGTGCCAGCAGCTTAGGCGAGAGATTCGGCGAGCAGTACTTC

d_call: -
v_call: TRBV7-2
clone_size: once
j_call: TRBJ1-1
cdr3_aa: CASSPRPGGNTEAFF
cdr3_nt: TGTGCCAGCAGCCCCAGACCGGGGGGGAACACTGAAGCTTTCTTT

d_call: TRBD1
v_call: TRBV5-1
clone_size: -
j_call: TRBJ1-2
cdr3_aa: CASNRDRADSYTF
cdr3_nt: TGCGCCAGCAACCGGGACAGGGCGGATAGCTACACCTTC

d_call: -
v_call: TRBV28
clone_size: -
j_call: TRBJ2-7
cdr3_aa: CASGESSTYEQYF
cdr3_nt: TGTGCCAGCGGGGAAAGTTCGACCTACGAGCAGTACTTC

d_call: -
v_call: TRBV6-1
clone_size: -
j_call: TRBJ1-5
cdr3_aa: CASRSGNQPQHF
cdr3_nt: TGTGCCAGCAGGAGCGGCAATCAGCCCCAGCATTTT

d_call: -
v_call: TRBV27
clone_size: -
j_call: TRBJ1-1
cdr3_aa: CASSYRPQNTEAFF
cdr3_nt: TGTGCCAGCAGTTACAGGCCACAAAACACTGAAGCTTTCTTT

d_call: TRBD2
v_call: TRBV5-1
clone_size: -
j_call: TRBJ2-7
cdr3_aa: CASSLVEAGNSYEQYF
cdr3_nt: TGCGCCAGCAGCTTGGTCGAAGCGGGAAACTCCTACGAGCAGTACTTC

d_call: -
v_call: TRBV7-8
clone_size: -
j_call: TRBJ1-3
cdr3_aa: CASSLQSAGNTIYF
cdr3_nt: TGTGCCAGCAGCCTACAATCGGCCGGAAACACCATATATTTT

d_call: -
v_call: TRBV6-4
clone_size: -
j_call: TRBJ2-3
cdr3_aa: CASSEGGNTDTQYF
cdr3_nt: TGTGCCAGCAGTGAAGGGGGAAACACAGATACGCAGTATTTT

d_call: -
v_call: TRBV30
clone_size: -
j_call: TRBJ1-4
cdr3_aa: CAWKGTEKLFF
cdr3_nt: TGTGCCTGGAAAGGGACCGAAAAACTGTTTTTT

d_call: -
v_call: TRBV5-6
clone_size: -
j_call: TRBJ2-3
cdr3_aa: CASSLGRIEGADTQYF
cdr3_nt: TGTGCCAGCAGCTTGGGAAGGATCGAGGGCGCAGATACGCAGTATTTT

d_call: -
v_call: TRBV11-3
clone_size: -
j_call: TRBJ1-6
cdr3_aa: CASSSGQNSPLHF
cdr3_nt: TGTGCCAGCAGCTCGGGACAAAATTCACCCCTCCACTTT

d_call: TRBD1
v_call: TRBV10-3
clone_size: -
j_call: TRBJ1-5
cdr3_aa: CAISDRAPQPQHF
cdr3_nt: TGTGCCATCAGCGACAGGGCCCCTCAGCCCCAGCATTTT

d_call: -
v_call: TRBV9
clone_size: -
j_call: TRBJ1-2
cdr3_aa: CASSVGKYWEGPYGYTF
cdr3_nt: TGTGCCAGCAGCGTAGGGAAGTACTGGGAGGGTCCCTATGGCTACACCTTC

d_call: -
v_call: TRBV30
clone_size: -
j_call: TRBJ1-6
cdr3_aa: CAWSSPQYNSPLHF
cdr3_nt: TGTGCCTGGAGTTCTCCCCAGTATAATTCACCCCTCCACTTT

d_call: -
v_call: TRBV12-5
clone_size: -
j_call: TRBJ1-6
cdr3_aa: CASGLVLAMGSSYNSPLHF
cdr3_nt: TGTGCTAGTGGTTTGGTCCTGGCAATGGGGAGCTCCTATAATTCACCCCTCCACTTT

d_call: TRBD1
v_call: TRBV30
clone_size: -
j_call: TRBJ1-6
cdr3_aa: CAWMRGPTNSPLHF
cdr3_nt: TGTGCCTGGATGAGGGGGCCCACTAATTCACCCCTCCACTTT

d_call: -
v_call: TRBV4-1
clone_size: -
j_call: TRBJ1-6
cdr3_aa: CASSQDVGPLHF
cdr3_nt: TGCGCCAGCAGCCAAGATGTGGGGCCCCTCCACTTT

d_call: -
v_call: TRBV11-2
clone_size: -
j_call: TRBJ1-6
cdr3_aa: CASSLDRVGLNSPLHF
cdr3_nt: TGTGCCAGCAGCTTAGATCGGGTAGGGCTTAATTCACCCCTCCACTTT

d_call: TRBD1
v_call: TRBV7-2
clone_size: -
j_call: TRBJ2-5
cdr3_aa: CASSNRDRGETQYF
cdr3_nt: TGTGCCAGCAGCAATCGGGACAGGGGAGAGACCCAGTACTTC

d_call: -
v_call: TRBV10-3
clone_size: -
j_call: TRBJ1-1
cdr3_aa: CAIKAARDTEAFF
cdr3_nt: TGTGCCATCAAAGCCGCGAGGGACACTGAAGCTTTCTTT

d_call: TRBD1
v_call: TRBV7-2
clone_size: few
j_call: TRBJ2-2
cdr3_aa: CASSLRQGTGELFF
cdr3_nt: TGTGCCAGCAGCTTAAGACAGGGAACCGGGGAGCTGTTTTTT

d_call: -
v_call: TRBV13
clone_size: few
j_call: TRBJ2-3
cdr3_aa: CASSLTGRGTDTQYF
cdr3_nt: TGTGCCAGCAGCTTGACAGGCCGCGGCACAGATACGCAGTATTTT

d_call: -
v_call: TRBV2
clone_size: -
j_call: TRBJ1-3
cdr3_aa: CASRPRPASGNTIYF
cdr3_nt: TGTGCCAGCAGGCCGAGGCCCGCCTCTGGAAACACCATATATTTT

d_call: -
v_call: TRBV7-3
clone_size: -
j_call: TRBJ2-2
cdr3_aa: CASSLVGSGELFF
cdr3_nt: TGTGCCAGCAGCTTAGTAGGCTCCGGGGAGCTGTTTTTT

d_call: -
v_call: TRBV2
clone_size: few
j_call: TRBJ2-7
cdr3_aa: CAMDGQAQRGYEQYF
cdr3_nt: TGTGCCATGGATGGACAAGCCCAAAGGGGTTACGAGCAGTACTTC

d_call: -
v_call: TRBV18
clone_size: -
j_call: TRBJ2-7
cdr3_aa: CASSPGHNPEQYF
cdr3_nt: TGTGCCAGCTCACCGGGACACAACCCTGAGCAGTACTTC

d_call: -
v_call: TRBV9
clone_size: -
j_call: TRBJ1-4
cdr3_aa: CASSGLVQGSNEKLFF
cdr3_nt: TGTGCCAGCAGCGGGCTGGTACAGGGAAGTAATGAAAAACTGTTTTTT

d_call: TRBD1
v_call: TRBV5-6
clone_size: few
j_call: TRBJ1-2
cdr3_aa: CASSYDREVHGYTF
cdr3_nt: TGTGCCAGCAGTTATGACAGGGAAGTACATGGCTACACCTTC

d_call: TRBD1
v_call: TRBV30
clone_size: -
j_call: TRBJ1-2
cdr3_aa: CAWSLQGGYTF
cdr3_nt: TGTGCCTGGAGCTTACAGGGGGGCTACACCTTC

d_call: TRBD1
v_call: TRBV19
clone_size: -
j_call: TRBJ2-7
cdr3_aa: CASSMGQGAWEQYF
cdr3_nt: TGTGCCAGTAGTATGGGACAGGGGGCCTGGGAGCAGTACTTC

d_call: TRBD1
v_call: TRBV6-6
clone_size: -
j_call: TRBJ2-7
cdr3_aa: CASSYSTGQGAEQYF
cdr3_nt: TGTGCCAGCAGTTACTCGACGGGACAGGGGGCCGAGCAGTACTTC

d_call: -
v_call: TRBV6-1
clone_size: -
j_call: TRBJ2-2
cdr3_aa: CASSGRAGNTGELFF
cdr3_nt: TGTGCCAGCAGTGGCCGGGCCGGGAACACCGGGGAGCTGTTTTTT

d_call: -
v_call: TRBV19
clone_size: -
j_call: TRBJ1-2
cdr3_aa: CASHTGSSYGYTF
cdr3_nt: TGTGCCAGTCATACAGGGTCGAGCTATGGCTACACCTTC

d_call: -
v_call: TRBV2
clone_size: -
j_call: TRBJ2-7
cdr3_aa: CASSEWARTYEQYF
cdr3_nt: TGTGCCAGCAGTGAATGGGCCAGAACCTACGAGCAGTACTTC

d_call: -
v_call: TRBV14
clone_size: once
j_call: TRBJ2-7
cdr3_aa: CASSQDRLTGMGYEQYF
cdr3_nt: TGTGCCAGCAGCCAAGATAGGTTAACAGGGATGGGCTACGAGCAGTACTTC